This entry lists 4 T cell receptor beta chains sequenced from one sample in a study of cytomegalovirus exposure and HLA in healthy donors. The study ran its PCR with 60 Vbeta and 13 Jbeta primers. Produced via immunoSEQ multiplex PCR; TCRdb's table is partial and in-frame only. The sample carries 90,000 to 130,000 clones, around 75% recorded once. The sequencing input was PBMCs. The receptors derive from a woman younger than 45 in good health and CMV-seronegative.

This chain joins TRBV7-8 and TRBJ2-3; perhaps TRBD1 as D (6 bases). V shed 3 bases and J shed 1 base, with 14 bases lying between them. Germline V gives CDR1 SGHVS, CDR2 FQNEAQ. CDR3 size: 16 residues. This chain's CDR3 is CASSFDPGHRTDTQYF. The CDR3 nucleotides are TGTGCCAGCAGCTTTGACCCGGGACATCGCACAGATACGCAGTATTTT.

The CDR3 protein is CASSDRGADTQYF. The CDR3 DNA is TGTGCCAGTAGTGACAGGGGAGCAGATACGCAGTATTTT. The genes are TRBV19 and TRBJ2-3, with 8 positions matching TRBD1. J lost 4 bases, V lost 5 bases, and 2 bases had no gene match. Per germline, CDR1 LNHDA and CDR2 SQIVND (reference sequence). CDR3 length equals 13 residues.

The table lists this clone with a count of one. This chain connects TRBV14 to TRBJ1-2; possibly TRBD1 for D (5 bases). The V gene's germline CDR1 is SGHDN and CDR2 FVKESK. Trimming cost V 4 bases and J 7 bases, with 16 bases left between them. The CDR3 is made up of 14 amino acids. CDR3 in DNA: TGTGCCAGCAGCCTAACAGGTGAACGATCTGGCTACACCTTC. Translating gives CASSLTGERSGYTF.

The V call is TRBV10-1, the J call TRBJ1-3; D possibly corresponds to TRBD1 (6 bases). The length of the CDR3 is 13 residues. The V end lost 3 bases, the J end lost 6 bases, and 9 bases lay between the germline ends. CDR1 and CDR2 from the germline V gene are WNHNN and SYGVQD (reference sequence). The CDR3 DNA follows: TGCGCCAGCAGTGACACAGGGACAAACACCATATATTTT. Translating gives CASSDTGTNTIYF.